This passage covers 27 T cell receptor beta chains from one sample sequenced in a study of cytomegalovirus exposure and HLA in healthy donors. PCR amplification relied on 60 Vbeta primers (plus 13 Jbeta primers). Sequencing used immunoSEQ multiplex PCR; TCRdb keeps in-frame clones, though not all of them. In the table there are 160,000 or so clones, roughly four fifths of which are singletons. The material sequenced was PBMCs. The receptors were gathered from a man over 45 in good health and CMV-seropositive.

The chain employs TRBV2 and TRBJ2-7, with D possibly TRBD2 on 6 matching bases. This CDR3 has 15 amino acids. From germline, CDR1 is SNHLY and CDR2 FYNNEI. V was shortened by 1 base and J by 7 bases, with 17 bases between the two germline ends. CDR3 sequence reads: CASSEDSGTPREQYF. The CDR3 bases are TGTGCCAGCAGTGAAGATAGCGGCACTCCTAGAGAGCAGTACTTC.

The gene calls are TRBV6-1 and TRBJ2-1; 7 nucleotides line up with TRBD2. This CDR3 has 13 amino acids. Looked up from germline, CDR1 is MNHNS and CDR2 is SASEGT. With V trimmed by 6 bases and J by 8 bases, 7 bases remained unmatched. As DNA, the CDR3 is TGTGCCAGCAGGATCGGACTAGACTATGAGCAGTTCTTC. This encodes CASRIGLDYEQFF.

This chain connects TRBV19 to TRBJ2-1; 12 bases align to TRBD1. CDR1 is LNHDA, CDR2 SQIVND, per germline (reference sequence). Trimming at V came to 6 bases and at J to 7 bases, leaving 28 bases not matched to a gene. The CDR3 extends over 22 amino acids. CDR3 protein: CASRQSGDRGQVGAGVRNEQFF. The CDR3 DNA sequence: TGTGCCAGTAGACAGTCGGGGGACAGGGGGCAGGTCGGAGCGGGAGTGAGGAATGAGCAGTTCTTC.

V and J are TRBV5-1 and TRBJ1-1; D is uncertain. The CDR3 runs to 14 residues. Germline assignment: CDR1 SGHRS and CDR2 YFSETQ. V gave up 0 bases and J gave up 4 bases, with 10 bases separating them. The CDR3 DNA reads as TGCGCCAGCAGCTTGGATCCGGGAACCACTGAAGCTTTCTTT. It translates to CASSLDPGTTEAFF. Variable domain in full (rest from reference TRBV5-1 and TRBJ1-1): KAGVTQTPRYLIKTRGQQVTLSCSPISGHRSVSWYQQTPGQGLQFLFEYFSETQRNKGNFPGRFSGRQFSNSRSEMNVSTLELGDSALYLCASSLDPGTTEAFFGQGTRLTVV.

Written as DNA, the CDR3 is TGTGCCAGCAGTTTAGGGTCGCGGGGGGAGCTGTTTTTT. This gives the protein CASSLGSRGELFF. The chain joins TRBV27 to TRBJ2-2; D is uncertain. The CDR3 is made up of 13 amino acids. The ends were cut back, 2 bases at V and 8 bases at J, with 9 bases in the middle. Germline CDR1 and CDR2: MNHEY and SMNVEV (reference sequence).

The gene calls are TRBV10-1 and TRBJ2-2; TRBD2 matches 8 bases. The germline V gene encodes CDR1 WNHNN and CDR2 SYGVQD (reference sequence). V gave up 10 bases and J gave up 2 bases; unmatched junction bases: 6. CDR3 length equals 14 residues. The CDR3 DNA follows: TGCGCCAACGAAGCGGGAGTTAACACCGGGGAGCTGTTTTTT. This encodes CANEAGVNTGELFF.

This clone has just one count. V is TRBV19 and J is TRBJ2-5, with a possible D match to TRBD2 (7 bases). Germline CDR1 and CDR2: LNHDA and SQIVND (reference sequence). This CDR3 has 14 residues. With 4 bases removed from V and 5 bases from J, the gap between germline ends came to 14 bases. The CDR3 loop is CASSREGGVETQYF. Written as DNA, the CDR3 is TGTGCCAGTAGTAGGGAGGGGGGGGTGGAGACCCAGTACTTC.

The V gene is TRBV27, the J gene TRBJ2-5; 8 nucleotides agree with TRBD2. The CDR3 length is 11 residues. The V gene's germline CDR1 is MNHEY and CDR2 SMNVEV (reference sequence). V lost 8 bases to trimming and J lost 12 bases; unmatched junction nucleotides: 8. CDR3 DNA sequence: TGTGCCAGCGGGCAGCGGGAGCACGAGTACTTC. Translation: CASGQREHEYF.

The chain joins TRBV7-2 to TRBJ1-4; perhaps TRBD1 as D (6 bases). CDR3 length equals 19 residues. Germline V CDR1 and CDR2: SGHTA, FQGNSA. Deletions cut 5 bases from V and 8 bases from J, with 30 bases between. The CDR3 DNA reads as TGTGCCAGCAGCGCCGAGTCCCTAAAGTTCGGGGGGCCGGGAGAAAAACTGTTTTTT. It yields the protein CASSAESLKFGGPGEKLFF.

This chain links TRBV5-1 with TRBJ2-5; 9 bases agree with TRBD1. Germline V CDR1 and CDR2: SGHRS, YFSETQ. The J segment lost 5 bases and the V segment lost 5 bases, leaving 4 bases of the junction unmatched. This CDR3 comprises 13 residues. Here the CDR3 reads CASRQGAEETQYF. In nucleotides, the CDR3 is TGCGCCAGCAGACAGGGGGCTGAGGAGACCCAGTACTTC.

The chain recombines TRBV14 with TRBJ1-2; 7 nucleotides match TRBD1. CDR1 SGHDN and CDR2 FVKESK come from the germline V gene. This CDR3 is built from 14 residues. The J segment lost 5 bases and the V segment lost 6 bases, leaving 9 bases of the junction unmatched. This chain's CDR3 is CASRLTGSTYGYTF. The CDR3, as DNA: TGTGCCAGCAGATTGACAGGGTCTACGTATGGCTACACCTTC.

The chain has TRBV27 and TRBJ2-7; 10 nucleotides agree with TRBD2. The CDR3 runs to 15 residues. Trimming at V came to 5 bases and at J to 1 base, leaving 5 bases not matched to a gene. CDR1 MNHEY and CDR2 SMNVEV come from the germline V gene (reference sequence). The CDR3, as DNA: TGTGCCAGCAGTCCAGGACTAGCGGCTTCCTACGAGCAGTACTTC. Translation: CASSPGLAASYEQYF.

The J gene is TRBJ2-7, the V gene TRBV28; TRBD2 agrees at 7 bases. The CDR3 totals 14 residues. V gave up 3 bases and J gave up 4 bases; unmatched junction bases: 6. Germline CDR1 MDHEN, CDR2 SYDVKM. CDR3 loop: CASSFQGAGYEQYF. The CDR3 DNA reads as TGTGCCAGCAGTTTCCAAGGAGCGGGGTACGAGCAGTACTTC.

V usage is TRBV19 and J usage is TRBJ2-3; D remains ambiguous. CDR1 and CDR2 from the germline V gene are LNHDA and SQIVND (reference sequence). Trimming removed 7 bases at V and 0 bases at J, with 11 bases between. The CDR3 contains 14 residues. The chain's CDR3 is CASMNLGSTDTQYF. The CDR3 DNA reads as TGTGCCAGTATGAATCTGGGCAGCACAGATACGCAGTATTTT. Drawing the rest from reference TRBV19 and TRBJ2-3, the complete variable domain is DGGITQSPKYLFRKEGQNVTLSCEQNLNHDAMYWYRQDPGQGLRLIYYSQIVNDFQKGDIAEGYSVSREKKESFPLTVTSAQKNPTAFYLCASMNLGSTDTQYFGPGTRLTVL.

The chain combines TRBV27 with TRBJ2-1, with 7 bases that match TRBD2. Trimming removed 0 bases from V and 6 bases from J; junction bases left unmatched: 8. CDR1 is MNHEY and CDR2 is SMNVEV in the germline V gene (reference sequence). The CDR3 covers 16 residues. CDR3 region: CASSLSYGGSANEQFF. CDR3 nucleotide sequence: TGTGCCAGCAGTTTATCCTACGGCGGGAGCGCCAATGAGCAGTTCTTC.

The chain links TRBV11-2 to TRBJ1-2; D possibly corresponds to TRBD1 (6 bases). CDR1 is SGHAT and CDR2 is FQNNGV in the germline V gene. The CDR3 totals 14 residues. V was pared by 0 bases and J by 5 bases, with 10 bases between. The CDR3, as DNA: TGTGCCAGCAGCTTAGATGGACAGCTTTATGGCTACACCTTC. It specifies CASSLDGQLYGYTF. The variable domain in full, completed from reference TRBV11-2 and TRBJ1-2, reads EAGVAQSPRYKIIEKRQSVAFWCNPISGHATLYWYQQILGQGPKLLIQFQNNGVVDDSQLPKDRFSAERLKGVDSTLKIQPAKLEDSAVYLCASSLDGQLYGYTFGSGTRLTVV.

This chain links TRBV5-8 with TRBJ1-6, with 9 bases aligning to TRBD1. The CDR3 totals 15 residues. V lost 7 bases, J lost 6 bases, and 8 bases stayed unmatched. The germline V gene encodes CDR1 SGHTS and CDR2 YDEGEE. CDR3 nucleotide sequence: TGTGCCAGCGGATTCCGGACAGGGGCTAATTCACCCCTCCACTTT. Amino acids: CASGFRTGANSPLHF.

The genes are TRBV19 and TRBJ2-1; the match to TRBD2 covers 10 bases. The ends lost 5 bases at V and 8 bases at J; junction bases unmatched: 15. There are 17 residues in the CDR3. Germline values: CDR1 LNHDA, CDR2 SQIVND (reference sequence). CDR3 bases: TGTGCCAGTAGTCCAGCGTGGGGAGCTAGCGGGGGTGATGAGCAGTTCTTC. This encodes CASSPAWGASGGDEQFF. Full variable domain (remainder filled in from reference TRBV19 and TRBJ2-1): DGGITQSPKYLFRKEGQNVTLSCEQNLNHDAMYWYRQDPGQGLRLIYYSQIVNDFQKGDIAEGYSVSREKKESFPLTVTSAQKNPTAFYLCASSPAWGASGGDEQFFGPGTRLTVL.

The chain joins TRBV7-9 to TRBJ2-1, with 8 nucleotides matching TRBD1. V was pared by 3 bases and J by 5 bases, with 6 bases of the junction left unmatched. Looked up from germline, CDR1 is SEHNR and CDR2 is FQNEAQ (reference sequence). This CDR3 spans 15 amino acids. For the CDR3, the DNA is TGTGCCAGCAGCTTGCAGGGGGCGATCGACAATGAGCAGTTCTTC. It specifies CASSLQGAIDNEQFF.

The J gene is TRBJ1-3, the V gene TRBV5-1, with 9 bases fitting TRBD1. The trim removed 3 bases at V and 4 bases at J, leaving 8 bases unmatched. Germline lookup yields CDR1 SGHRS and CDR2 YFSETQ. CDR3 length: 16 residues. The CDR3 bases are TGCGCCAGCAGCTCCGGGACAGGGTTTATCGGAAACACCATATATTTT. Residues: CASSSGTGFIGNTIYF.

V and J are TRBV19 and TRBJ1-1; D is undetermined. The germline V gene encodes CDR1 LNHDA and CDR2 SQIVND (reference sequence). V gave up 0 bases and J gave up 0 bases, with 5 bases separating them. The CDR3 is 14 residues long. The CDR3 sequence: CASSIDRLNTEAFF. The CDR3 region has the DNA TGTGCCAGTAGTATAGACAGGTTGAACACTGAAGCTTTCTTT.

J is TRBJ2-7 and V is TRBV7-9; 7 bases align to TRBD1. Losses at the gene ends were 4 bases for V and 0 bases for J; bases not matched to a gene: 9. Germline V lookup: CDR1 SEHNR, CDR2 FQNEAQ (reference sequence). The CDR3 is made up of 16 amino acids. CDR3 nucleotide sequence: TGTGCCAGCAGCTCCTTGACGACAGGGAGCTCCTACGAGCAGTACTTC. Amino acids: CASSSLTTGSSYEQYF.

The rearrangement uses TRBV30 and TRBJ1-5; 11 bases are a match to TRBD1. The CDR3 has 15 residues. With 1 base clipped from V and 4 bases from J, the junction kept 3 bases outside the gene matches. Germline lookup yields CDR1 GTSNPN and CDR2 SVGIG (reference sequence). The CDR3 spells CAWSAGTGGNQPQHF. The CDR3 DNA is TGTGCCTGGAGTGCCGGGACAGGGGGTAATCAGCCCCAGCATTTT.

This clone was counted between two and nine times. The chain uses TRBV15 and TRBJ1-1; no clear D. Germline assignment: CDR1 LNHNV and CDR2 YYDKDF (reference sequence). The V and J ends lost 3 bases and 5 bases respectively, with 13 bases between them. CDR3 size: 14 residues. In DNA, the CDR3 is TGTGCCACCAGCAGGAGTATGAGGGATACTGAAGCTTTCTTT. This sequence encodes CATSRSMRDTEAFF.

The chain combines TRBV2 with TRBJ1-1; D possibly corresponds to TRBD1 (6 bases). V lost 4 bases and J 1 base, leaving 7 bases between the germline ends. Per germline, CDR1 SNHLY and CDR2 FYNNEI. The length of the CDR3 is 13 residues. In nucleotides, the CDR3 is TGTGCCAGCAGTGTACAGGGGAACACTGAAGCTTTCTTT. This translates into CASSVQGNTEAFF. The full variable domain, in which reference TRBV2 and TRBJ1-1 provide the parts outside the CDR3, is EPEVTQTPSHQVTQMGQEVILRCVPISNHLYFYWYRQILGQKVEFLVSFYNNEISEKSEIFDDQFSVERPDGSNFTLKIRSTKLEDSAMYFCASSVQGNTEAFFGQGTRLTVV.

This chain uses TRBV28 with TRBJ1-5, with D hard to call. The CDR3 is made up of 13 amino acids. Germline CDR1 and CDR2: MDHEN and SYDVKM. The V end was cut by 8 bases, the J end by 10 bases, with 18 bases between. This CDR3 reads CASRNTPPFPQHF. CDR3 coding DNA: TGTGCCAGCCGTAACACCCCCCCGTTTCCCCAGCATTTT.

Of note for this clone: Mismatch with germline at one junction end may stem from a read error. The chain combines TRBV19 with TRBJ1-1; 11 bases line up with TRBD1. The CDR3 consists of 16 residues. Germline V gene data show CDR1 as LNHDA and CDR2 as SQIVND (reference sequence). Written as DNA, the CDR3 is TGTGCCAGTAGTACCGGGACAGGGGGTAGGTACACTGAAGCTGTCTTT. It translates to CASSTGTGGRYTEAVF.